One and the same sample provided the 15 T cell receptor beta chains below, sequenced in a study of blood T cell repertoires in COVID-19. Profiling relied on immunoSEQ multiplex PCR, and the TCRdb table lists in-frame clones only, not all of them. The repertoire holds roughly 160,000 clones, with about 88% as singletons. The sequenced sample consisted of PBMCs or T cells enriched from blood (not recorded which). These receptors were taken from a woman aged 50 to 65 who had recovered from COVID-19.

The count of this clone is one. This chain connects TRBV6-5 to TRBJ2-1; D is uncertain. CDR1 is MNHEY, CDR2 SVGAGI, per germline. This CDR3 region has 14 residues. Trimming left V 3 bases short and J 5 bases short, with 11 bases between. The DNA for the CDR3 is TGTGCCAGCAGTTATAAACAGCCTAACAATGAGCAGTTCTTC. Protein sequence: CASSYKQPNNEQFF.

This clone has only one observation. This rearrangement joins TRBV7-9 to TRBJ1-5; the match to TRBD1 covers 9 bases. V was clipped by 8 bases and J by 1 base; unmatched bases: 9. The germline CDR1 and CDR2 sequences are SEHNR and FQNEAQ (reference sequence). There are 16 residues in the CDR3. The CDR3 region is CASGTDRGPSNQPQHF. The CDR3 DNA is TGTGCCAGCGGGACGGACAGGGGTCCAAGCAATCAGCCCCAGCATTTT.

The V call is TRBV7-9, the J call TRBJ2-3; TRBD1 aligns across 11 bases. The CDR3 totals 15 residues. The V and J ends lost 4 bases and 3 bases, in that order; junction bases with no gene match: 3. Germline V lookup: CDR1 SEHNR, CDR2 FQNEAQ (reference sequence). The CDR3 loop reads CASSSGQGVTDTQYF. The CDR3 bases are TGTGCCAGCAGCTCGGGACAGGGGGTAACAGATACGCAGTATTTT.

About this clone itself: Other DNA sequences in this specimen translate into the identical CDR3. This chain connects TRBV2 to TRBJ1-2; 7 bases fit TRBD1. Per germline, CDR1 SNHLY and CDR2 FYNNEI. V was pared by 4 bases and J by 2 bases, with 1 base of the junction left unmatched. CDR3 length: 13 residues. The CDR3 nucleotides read TGTGCCAGCAGTGTAGGGGGCAACTATGGCTACACCTTC. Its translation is CASSVGGNYGYTF.

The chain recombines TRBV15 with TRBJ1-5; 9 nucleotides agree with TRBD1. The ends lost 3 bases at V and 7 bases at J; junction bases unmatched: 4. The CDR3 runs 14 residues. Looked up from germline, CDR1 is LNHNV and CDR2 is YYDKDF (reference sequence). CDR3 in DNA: TGTGCCACCAGCAGGGGACAGGGATACCAGCCCCAGCATTTT. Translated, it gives CATSRGQGYQPQHF.

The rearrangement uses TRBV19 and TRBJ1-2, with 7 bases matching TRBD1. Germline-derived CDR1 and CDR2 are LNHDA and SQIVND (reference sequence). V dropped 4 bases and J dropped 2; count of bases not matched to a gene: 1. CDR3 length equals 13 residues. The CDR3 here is CASSTGQNYGYTF. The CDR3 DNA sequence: TGTGCCAGTAGTACGGGACAGAACTATGGCTACACCTTC.

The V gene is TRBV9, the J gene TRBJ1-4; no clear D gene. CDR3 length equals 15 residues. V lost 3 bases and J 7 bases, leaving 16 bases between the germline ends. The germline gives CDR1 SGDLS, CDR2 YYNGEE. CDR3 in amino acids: CASSAEQWVGEKLFF. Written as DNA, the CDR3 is TGTGCCAGCAGCGCCGAACAGTGGGTGGGTGAAAAACTGTTTTTT.

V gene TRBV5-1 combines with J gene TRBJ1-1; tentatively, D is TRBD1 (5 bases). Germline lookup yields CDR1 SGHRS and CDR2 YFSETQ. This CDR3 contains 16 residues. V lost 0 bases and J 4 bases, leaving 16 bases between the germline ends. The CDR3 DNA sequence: TGCGCCAGCAGCTTGGAAGTAGCAGGGTGGAGCACTGAAGCTTTCTTT. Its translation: CASSLEVAGWSTEAFF.

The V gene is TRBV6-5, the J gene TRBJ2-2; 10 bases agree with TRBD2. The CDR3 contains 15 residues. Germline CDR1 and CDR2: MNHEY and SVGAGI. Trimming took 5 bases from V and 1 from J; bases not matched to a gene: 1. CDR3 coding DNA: TGTGCCAGCAGTCGGACTAGCGGGAACACCGGGGAGCTGTTTTTT. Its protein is CASSRTSGNTGELFF.

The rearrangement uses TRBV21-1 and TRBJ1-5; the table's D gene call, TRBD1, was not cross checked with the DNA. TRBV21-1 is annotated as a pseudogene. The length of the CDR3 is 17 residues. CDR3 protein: CASSKAIQNYSNQPQHF. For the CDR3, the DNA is TGTGCCAGCAGCAAAGCGATACAGAATTATAGCAATCAGCCCCAGCATTTT.

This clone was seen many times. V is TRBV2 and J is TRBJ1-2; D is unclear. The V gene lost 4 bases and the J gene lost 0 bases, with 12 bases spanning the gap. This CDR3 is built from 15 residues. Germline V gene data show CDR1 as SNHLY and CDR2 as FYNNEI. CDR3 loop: CASSGPLQTNYGYTF. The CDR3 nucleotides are TGTGCCAGCAGTGGCCCGTTGCAGACTAACTATGGCTACACCTTC. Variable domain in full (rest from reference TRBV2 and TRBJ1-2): EPEVTQTPSHQVTQMGQEVILRCVPISNHLYFYWYRQILGQKVEFLVSFYNNEISEKSEIFDDQFSVERPDGSNFTLKIRSTKLEDSAMYFCASSGPLQTNYGYTFGSGTRLTVV.

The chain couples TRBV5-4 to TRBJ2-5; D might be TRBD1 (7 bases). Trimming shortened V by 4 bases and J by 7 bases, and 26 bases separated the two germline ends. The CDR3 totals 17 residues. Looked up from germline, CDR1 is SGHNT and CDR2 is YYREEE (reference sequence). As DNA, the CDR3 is TGTGCCAGCAGCCCCAGCGGGTCTAGCGCCCCAGGGGGGACCCAGTACTTC. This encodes CASSPSGSSAPGGTQYF.

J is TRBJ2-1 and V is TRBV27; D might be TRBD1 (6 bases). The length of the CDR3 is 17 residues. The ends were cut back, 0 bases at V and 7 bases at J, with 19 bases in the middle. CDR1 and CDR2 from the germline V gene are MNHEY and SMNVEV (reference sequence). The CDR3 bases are TGTGCCAGCAGTTTATCAAGGACAGACTCGATCGGGAATGAGCAGTTCTTC. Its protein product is CASSLSRTDSIGNEQFF.

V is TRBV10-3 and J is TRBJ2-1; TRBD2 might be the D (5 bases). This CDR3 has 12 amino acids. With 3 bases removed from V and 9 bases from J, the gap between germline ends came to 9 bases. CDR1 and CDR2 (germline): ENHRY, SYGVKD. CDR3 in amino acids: CAISDSSSEQFF. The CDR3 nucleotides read TGTGCCATCAGTGATTCTAGCAGTGAGCAGTTCTTC.

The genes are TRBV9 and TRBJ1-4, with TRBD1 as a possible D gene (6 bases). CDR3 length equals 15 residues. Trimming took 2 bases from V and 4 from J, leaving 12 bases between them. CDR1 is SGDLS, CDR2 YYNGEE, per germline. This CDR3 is CASSVGAEINEKLFF. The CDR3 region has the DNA TGTGCCAGCAGCGTGGGGGCCGAGATTAATGAAAAACTGTTTTTT.